This T cell receptor beta chain emerged from a study of cytotoxic CD8 clonotypes in ibrutinib-treated CLL. This clone has just one count. V dropped 2 bases and J dropped 6 bases, with 19 bases sitting between them. The CDR3 consists of 17 residues. Germline V lookup: CDR1 MNHNS, CDR2 SASEGT. TCRdb's copy holds only in-frame clones and misses some; the assay was immunoSEQ multiplex PCR. The sample yields fewer than 400,000 clones, over 55% seen once. The sequence derives from a human donor with chronic lymphocytic leukemia. Material: PBMCs, obtained after 36 months of ibrutinib treatment. The genes are TRBV6-1 and TRBJ1-4, with no clear D. The CDR3 here is CASSERIMWRPHEKLFF. The CDR3 DNA follows: TGTGCCAGCAGTGAACGGATCATGTGGCGTCCCCATGAAAAACTGTTTTTT.